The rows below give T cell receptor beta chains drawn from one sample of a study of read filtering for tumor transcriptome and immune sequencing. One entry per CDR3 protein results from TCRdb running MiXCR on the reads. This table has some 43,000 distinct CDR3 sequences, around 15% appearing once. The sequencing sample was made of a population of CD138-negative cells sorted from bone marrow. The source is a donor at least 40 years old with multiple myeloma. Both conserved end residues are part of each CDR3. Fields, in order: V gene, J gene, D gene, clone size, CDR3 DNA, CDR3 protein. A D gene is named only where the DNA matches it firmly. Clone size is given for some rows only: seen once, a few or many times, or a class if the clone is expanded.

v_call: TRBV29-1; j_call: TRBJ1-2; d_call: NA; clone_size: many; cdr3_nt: TGCAGCGTTGACAGGGCAGGGGCTAACTATGGCTACACCTTC; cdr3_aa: CSVDRAGANYGYTF
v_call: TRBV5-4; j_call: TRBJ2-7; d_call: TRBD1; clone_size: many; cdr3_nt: TGTGCCAGCAGCTCCCTGGACAGGGAATCCTACGAGCAGTACTTC; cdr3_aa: CASSSLDRESYEQYF
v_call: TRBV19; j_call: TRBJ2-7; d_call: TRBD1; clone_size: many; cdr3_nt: TGTGCCAGTAGAACAGGGGACGCCTCCAACCCGTACGAGCAGTACTTC; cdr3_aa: CASRTGDASNPYEQYF
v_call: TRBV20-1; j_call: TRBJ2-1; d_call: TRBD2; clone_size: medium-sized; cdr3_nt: TGCAGTGCCACGGCGGGAGATGGAGAGCAGTTCTTC; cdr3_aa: CSATAGDGEQFF
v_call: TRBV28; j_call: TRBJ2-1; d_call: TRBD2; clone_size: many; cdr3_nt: TGTGCCAGCAGTACCCGGACTAGCGGATACGATGAGCAGTTCTTC; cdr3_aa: CASSTRTSGYDEQFF
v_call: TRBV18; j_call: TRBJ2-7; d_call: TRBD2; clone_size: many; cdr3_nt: TGTGCCAGCTCACCGGGACTAGCCTACGAGCAGTACTTC; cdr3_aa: CASSPGLAYEQYF
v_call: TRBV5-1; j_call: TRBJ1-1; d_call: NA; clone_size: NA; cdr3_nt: TGCGCCAGCAGCTTGGGGGAATTGCCTGAAGCTTTCTTT; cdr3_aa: CASSLGELPEAFF
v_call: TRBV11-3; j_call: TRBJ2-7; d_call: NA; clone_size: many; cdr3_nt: TGTGCCAGCAGCCCTAACTCCTACGAGCAGTACTTC; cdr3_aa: CASSPNSYEQYF
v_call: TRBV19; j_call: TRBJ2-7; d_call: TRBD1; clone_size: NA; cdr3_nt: TGTGCCAGTAGTGGACAGGGGAACTCCTACGAGCAGTACTTC; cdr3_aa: CASSGQGNSYEQYF
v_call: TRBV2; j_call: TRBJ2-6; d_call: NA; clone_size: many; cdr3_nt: TGTGCCAGCAGTCGGGGTAGTTCTGGGGCCAACGTCCTGACTTTC; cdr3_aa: CASSRGSSGANVLTF
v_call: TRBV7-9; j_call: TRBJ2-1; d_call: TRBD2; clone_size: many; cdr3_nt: TGTGCCAGCAGCCCGGGACTAAACTCCTACAATGAGCAGTTCTTC; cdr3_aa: CASSPGLNSYNEQFF
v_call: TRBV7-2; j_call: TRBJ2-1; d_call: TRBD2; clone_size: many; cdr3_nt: TGTGCCAGCAGCTCGTCTCCCTCTTTCGGGAGGAGCTCCTACAATGAGCAGTTCTTC; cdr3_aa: CASSSSPSFGRSSYNEQFF
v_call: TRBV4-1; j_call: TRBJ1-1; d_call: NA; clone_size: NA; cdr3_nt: TGCGCCAGCAGCCAATATCTTGCTTTGACAGGTGATGTTGGGGACATGAACACTGAAGCTTTCTTT; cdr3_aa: CASSQYLALTGDVGDMNTEAFF
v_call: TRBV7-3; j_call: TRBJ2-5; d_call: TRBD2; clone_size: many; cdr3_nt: TGTGCCAGCAGCCCAACTGGGGGGGGCCAAGAGACCCAGTACTTC; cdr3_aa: CASSPTGGGQETQYF
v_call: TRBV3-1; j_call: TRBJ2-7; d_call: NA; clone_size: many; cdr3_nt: TGTGCCAGCAGCCAAGAGGGAAAGACCTACGAGCAGTACTTC; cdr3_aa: CASSQEGKTYEQYF
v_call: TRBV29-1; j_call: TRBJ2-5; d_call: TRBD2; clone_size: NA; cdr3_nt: TGCAGCGTTCGCGGACTAGGCTTACCAGAGACCCTGTACTTC; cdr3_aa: CSVRGLGLPETLYF
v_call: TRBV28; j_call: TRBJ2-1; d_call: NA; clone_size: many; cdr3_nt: TGTGCCAGCAGTTTATTTCTCGCTGAGCAGTTCTTC; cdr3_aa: CASSLFLAEQFF
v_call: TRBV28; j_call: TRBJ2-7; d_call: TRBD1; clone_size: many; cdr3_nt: TGTGCCAGCAGTTGGAATACAGGGGGCTCCTTCTACGAGCAGTACTTC; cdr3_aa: CASSWNTGGSFYEQYF
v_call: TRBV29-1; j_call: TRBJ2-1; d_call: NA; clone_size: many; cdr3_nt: TGCAGCGTTGGGCCCAGTTACAATGAGCAGTTCTTC; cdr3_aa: CSVGPSYNEQFF
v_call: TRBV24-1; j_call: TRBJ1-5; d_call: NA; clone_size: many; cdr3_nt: TGTGCCACCAGTGAGCGAGGCGATCAGCCCCAGCATTTT; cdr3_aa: CATSERGDQPQHF
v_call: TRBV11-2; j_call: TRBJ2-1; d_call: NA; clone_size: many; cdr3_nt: TGTGCCAGCAGCTTAGGAAGCCACGACAATGAGCAGTTCTTC; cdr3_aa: CASSLGSHDNEQFF
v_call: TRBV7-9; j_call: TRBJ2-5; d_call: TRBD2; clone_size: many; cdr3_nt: TGTGCCAGCAGCGCTGGACTAGCGCTTCAAGAGACCCAGTACTTC; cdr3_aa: CASSAGLALQETQYF
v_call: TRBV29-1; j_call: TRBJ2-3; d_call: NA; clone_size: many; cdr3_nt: TGCAGCGTTCCACTAGGGGATCGGCAGTATTTT; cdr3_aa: CSVPLGDRQYF
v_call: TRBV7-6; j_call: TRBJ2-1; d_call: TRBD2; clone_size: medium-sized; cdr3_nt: TGTGCCAGCAGCTTAGCTAGCGGGAACTATGAGCAGTTCTTC; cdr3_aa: CASSLASGNYEQFF
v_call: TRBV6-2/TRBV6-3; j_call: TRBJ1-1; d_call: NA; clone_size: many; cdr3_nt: TGTGCCAGCAGACCGGGGCTTGGTAGGACTGAAGCTTTCTTT; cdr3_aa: CASRPGLGRTEAFF
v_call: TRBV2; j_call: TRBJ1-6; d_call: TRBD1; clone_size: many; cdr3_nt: TGTGCCAGCAGTGAAGCGTTACAGGGGAACTCACCCCTCCACTTT; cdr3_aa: CASSEALQGNSPLHF
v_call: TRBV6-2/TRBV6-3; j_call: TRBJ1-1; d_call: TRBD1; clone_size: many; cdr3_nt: TGTGCCAGCAGCGAACAGGGGGTGATGTGGAAAGCTTTCTTT; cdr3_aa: CASSEQGVMWKAFF
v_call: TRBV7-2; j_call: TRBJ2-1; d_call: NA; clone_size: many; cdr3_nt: TGTGCCAGCAGCCGTCCCCAAGCGGCGAGCTCCTACAATGAGCAGTTCTTC; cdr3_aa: CASSRPQAASSYNEQFF
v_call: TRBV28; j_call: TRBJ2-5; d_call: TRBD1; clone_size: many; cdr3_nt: TGTGCCAGCGAAGGACAGGGGGCCGGAGAGACCCAGTACTTC; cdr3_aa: CASEGQGAGETQYF
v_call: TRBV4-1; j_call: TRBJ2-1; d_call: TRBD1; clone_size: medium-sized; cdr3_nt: TGCGCCAGCAGCCAAGCAGGGGGTGAGCAGTTCTTC; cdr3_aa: CASSQAGGEQFF
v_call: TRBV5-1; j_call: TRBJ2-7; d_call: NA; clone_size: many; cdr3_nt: TGCGCCAGCAGCTTGGCGACAGACTACGAGCAGTACTTC; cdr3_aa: CASSLATDYEQYF
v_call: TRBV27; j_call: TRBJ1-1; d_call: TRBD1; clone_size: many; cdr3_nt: TGTGCCAGCAGGGGGAGGGGGCTGAACACTGAAGCTTTCTTT; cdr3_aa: CASRGRGLNTEAFF
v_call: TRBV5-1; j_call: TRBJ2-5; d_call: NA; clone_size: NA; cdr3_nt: TGCGCCAGCAGCTTCGGTTCGTTTGGGTATCAAGAGGCCCAGTACTTC; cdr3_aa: CASSFGSFGYQEAQYF
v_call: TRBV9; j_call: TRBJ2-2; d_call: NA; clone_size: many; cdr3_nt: TGTGCCAGCAGTTCGACCCCCCAGGGGGGGGAGCTGTTTTTT; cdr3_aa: CASSSTPQGGELFF
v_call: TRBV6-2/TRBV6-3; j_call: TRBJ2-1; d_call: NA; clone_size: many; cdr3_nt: TGTGCCAGCAGTTACGGGCAGGGTCCCCATGAGCAGTTCTTC; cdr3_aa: CASSYGQGPHEQFF
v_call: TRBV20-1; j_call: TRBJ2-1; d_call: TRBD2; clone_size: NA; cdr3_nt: TGCAGCGCTAGAGATCGACTAGCGGGAGTGGATGAGCAGTTCTTC; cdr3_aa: CSARDRLAGVDEQFF
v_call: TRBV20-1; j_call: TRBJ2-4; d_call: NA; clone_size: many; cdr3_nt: TGCAGTGCCCTGGGGGAAACGGCAGAAAACATTCAGTACTTC; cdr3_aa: CSALGETAENIQYF
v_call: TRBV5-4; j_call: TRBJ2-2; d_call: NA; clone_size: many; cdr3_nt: TGTGCCAGCAGCGCGAGGGGGACGAACACCGGGGAGCTGTTTTTT; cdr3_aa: CASSARGTNTGELFF
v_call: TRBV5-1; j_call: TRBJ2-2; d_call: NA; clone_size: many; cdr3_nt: TGCGCCAGCAGCCCGGCCGCAGTGGGCGACGGGGAGCTGTTTTTT; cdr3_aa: CASSPAAVGDGELFF
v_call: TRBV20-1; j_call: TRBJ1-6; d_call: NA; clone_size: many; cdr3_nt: TGCAGTGCTAGCCCCTACGAGTCCCGTCCCGGAAATTCACCCCTCCACTTT; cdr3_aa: CSASPYESRPGNSPLHF
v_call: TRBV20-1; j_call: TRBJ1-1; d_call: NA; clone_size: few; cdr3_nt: TGCAGTGCTAGAGATCAATTCAGGACAAAGAACACTGAAGCTTTCTTT; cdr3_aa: CSARDQFRTKNTEAFF
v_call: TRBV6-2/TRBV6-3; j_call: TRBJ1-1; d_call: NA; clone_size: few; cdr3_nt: TGTGCCAGCAGTCCATCTCGGGACTTGAACACTGAAGCTTTCTTT; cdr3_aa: CASSPSRDLNTEAFF
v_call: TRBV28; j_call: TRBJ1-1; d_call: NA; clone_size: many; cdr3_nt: TGTGCCAGCAGTTTGGCAGGGTTGTTGCAGAACACTGAAGCTTTCTTT; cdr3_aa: CASSLAGLLQNTEAFF
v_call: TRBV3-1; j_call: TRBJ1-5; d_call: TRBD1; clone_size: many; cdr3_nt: TGTGCCAGCAGCCGAGGGACAGGGGGCCGGCAGCCCCAGCATTTT; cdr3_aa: CASSRGTGGRQPQHF
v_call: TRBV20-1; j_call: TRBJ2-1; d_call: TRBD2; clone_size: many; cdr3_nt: TGCAGTGCTGTGGACCCTCGGACTAGCGGGAGGGAGGATGAGCAGTTCTTC; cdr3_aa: CSAVDPRTSGREDEQFF
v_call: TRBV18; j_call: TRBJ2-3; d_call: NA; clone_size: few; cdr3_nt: TGTGCCAGCGGGGGAAGCACAGATACGCAGTATTTT; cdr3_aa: CASGGSTDTQYF
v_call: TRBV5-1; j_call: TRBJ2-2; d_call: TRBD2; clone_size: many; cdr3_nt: TGCGCCAGCAGCGGGGGCCTGACTAGCGGGAGGGCCGTCACCGGGGAGCTGTTTTTT; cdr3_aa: CASSGGLTSGRAVTGELFF
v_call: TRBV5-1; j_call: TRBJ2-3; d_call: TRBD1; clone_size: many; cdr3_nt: TGCGCCAGCACACGTGGACAGGGGTTAGATACGCAGTATTTT; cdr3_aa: CASTRGQGLDTQYF
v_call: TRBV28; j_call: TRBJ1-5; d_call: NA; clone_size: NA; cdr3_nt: TGTGCCAGCAGTTCCGTGAATTGGGGGGGAAATCAGCCCCAGCATTTT; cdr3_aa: CASSSVNWGGNQPQHF
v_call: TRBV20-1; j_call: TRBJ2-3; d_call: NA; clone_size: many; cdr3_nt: TGCAGTGCTAGAGATCCAGGGAGTCGAACAGATACGCAGTATTTT; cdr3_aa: CSARDPGSRTDTQYF
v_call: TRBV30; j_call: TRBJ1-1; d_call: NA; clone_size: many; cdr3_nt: TGTGCCTGGGGACCCATGGGGACTGAAGCTTTCTTT; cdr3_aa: CAWGPMGTEAFF
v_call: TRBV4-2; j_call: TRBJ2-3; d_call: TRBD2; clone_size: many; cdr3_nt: TGTGCCAGCAGCCAGGGCCGCTTGCGGGAGCTCCCAGATACGCAGTATTTT; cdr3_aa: CASSQGRLRELPDTQYF
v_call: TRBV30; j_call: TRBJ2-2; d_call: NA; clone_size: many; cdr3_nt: TGTGCCTGGACTTCCCTAAGGACCGTCGGTTTCGGGGAGCTGTTTTTT; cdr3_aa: CAWTSLRTVGFGELFF
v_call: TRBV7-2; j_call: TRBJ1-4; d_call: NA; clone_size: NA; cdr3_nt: TGTGCCAGCAGCTTACCTTCAACTACAACTAACGAAAAACTGTTTTTT; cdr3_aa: CASSLPSTTTNEKLFF
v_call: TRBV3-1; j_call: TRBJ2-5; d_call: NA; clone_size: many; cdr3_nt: TGTGCCAGCAGCCCCCTAAGCGAGACCCAGTACTTC; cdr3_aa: CASSPLSETQYF
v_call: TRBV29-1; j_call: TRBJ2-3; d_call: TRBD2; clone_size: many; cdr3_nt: TGCAGCGAGACTAGCTCCGATACGCAGTATTTT; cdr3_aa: CSETSSDTQYF
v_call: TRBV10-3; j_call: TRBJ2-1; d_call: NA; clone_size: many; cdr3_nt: TGTGCCATCAGTGAGTCGGGTAGCGAGACCTACAATGAGCAGTTCTTC; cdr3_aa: CAISESGSETYNEQFF